These 22 T cell receptor beta chains were all obtained from the same sample, sequenced in a study of blood T cell repertoires in COVID-19. Data came from immunoSEQ multiplex PCR; TCRdb stores just in-frame clones and leaves some out. The sample lists about 130,000 clones, 81% occurring once. The sequenced material came from peripheral blood. Receptors were obtained from a woman in her fifties or sixties with active or convalescent COVID-19.

At least ten counts were recorded for this clone. The genes are TRBV27 and TRBJ2-7, with D possibly being TRBD1 (6 bases). Germline V gene sequence: CDR1 MNHEY, CDR2 SMNVEV (reference sequence). The ends were cut back, 1 base at V and 2 bases at J, with 12 bases in the middle. CDR3 length equals 15 residues. The DNA for the CDR3 is TGTGCCAGCAGTTTATTCGGGTGGGGGCCCTACGAGCAGTACTTC. Its protein product is CASSLFGWGPYEQYF.

The rearrangement uses TRBV19 and TRBJ2-5; TRBD2 matches 8 bases. CDR1 LNHDA and CDR2 SQIVND come from the germline V gene (reference sequence). The trim removed 5 bases at V and 2 bases at J, leaving 7 bases unmatched. The CDR3 contains 15 residues. As DNA, the CDR3 is TGTGCCAGTAGTCTAAGACTAGCGCAACAAGAGACCCAGTACTTC. This encodes CASSLRLAQQETQYF.

This clone was counted only a few times. The chain combines TRBV18 with TRBJ2-1; 11 positions agree with TRBD2. The junction had 7 bases not matched to a gene; V was cut back by 6 bases and J by 0 bases. The CDR3 loop spans 17 amino acids. Germline V gene lookup returns CDR1 KGHSH and CDR2 LQKENI. The CDR3 loop is CASSRNSGGASYNEQFF. CDR3 bases: TGTGCCAGCTCCAGGAATAGCGGGGGGGCCTCCTACAATGAGCAGTTCTTC.

The genes are TRBV5-4 and TRBJ2-7; 14 nucleotides line up with TRBD2. J gave up 6 bases and V 4 bases, and 3 bases lay outside the gene matches. There are 14 residues in the CDR3. CDR1 is SGHNT, CDR2 YYREEE, per germline (reference sequence). The CDR3 is CASSPGLAGAEQYF. In nucleotides, the CDR3 is TGTGCCAGCAGCCCGGGACTAGCGGGGGCCGAGCAGTACTTC.

The chain carries TRBV11-2 and TRBJ1-2; the D is unclear. The germline gives CDR1 SGHAT, CDR2 FQNNGV. V was shortened by 0 bases and J by 8 bases, with 16 bases between the two germline ends. CDR3 length: 15 residues. CDR3 protein: CASSLDPRVRYGYTF. The CDR3 nucleotides are TGTGCCAGCAGCTTAGATCCCCGGGTGCGATACGGCTACACCTTC. Filled out from reference TRBV11-2 and TRBJ1-2, the complete variable domain reads EAGVAQSPRYKIIEKRQSVAFWCNPISGHATLYWYQQILGQGPKLLIQFQNNGVVDDSQLPKDRFSAERLKGVDSTLKIQPAKLEDSAVYLCASSLDPRVRYGYTFGSGTRLTVV.

The chain carries TRBV7-2 and TRBJ2-1, with TRBD2 identical over 7 bases. CDR1 SGHTA and CDR2 FQGNSA come from the germline V gene. V lost 1 base and J lost 6; bases outside the gene matches: 6. CDR3 size: 15 residues. The CDR3 sequence is CASSLVTSPLNEQFF. In DNA, the CDR3 is TGTGCCAGCAGCTTAGTGACTAGCCCCCTCAATGAGCAGTTCTTC.

This clone was seen more than once but under ten times. The CDR3 DNA is TGTGCCAGTAGTACGGCCAAAAACATTCAGTACTTC. Protein: CASSTAKNIQYF. V and J are TRBV19 and TRBJ2-4; D gene uncertain. Trimming left V 4 bases short and J 1 base short, with 2 bases between. This CDR3 spans 12 amino acids. From germline, CDR1 is LNHDA and CDR2 SQIVND (reference sequence). The whole variable domain, filled in from reference TRBV19 and TRBJ2-4, reads DGGITQSPKYLFRKEGQNVTLSCEQNLNHDAMYWYRQDPGQGLRLIYYSQIVNDFQKGDIAEGYSVSREKKESFPLTVTSAQKNPTAFYLCASSTAKNIQYFGAGTRLSVL.

The chain couples TRBV6-5 to TRBJ1-1; TRBD1 matches at 7 bases. Germline CDR1 and CDR2: MNHEY and SVGAGI. The CDR3 is made up of 12 amino acids. J was trimmed by 7 bases and V by 2 bases; bases with no gene match: 1. DNA for the CDR3: TGTGCCAGCAGTTACCGGGACAGTGAAGCTTTCTTT. It encodes CASSYRDSEAFF.

J is TRBJ2-3 and V is TRBV24-1; maybe TRBD2 (6 bases). The CDR3 spans 18 residues. V lost 7 bases to trimming and J lost 1 base, with 23 bases between them. Germline loops: CDR1 KGHDR, CDR2 SFDVKD. The CDR3 sequence is CATSSAGLKVGGTDTQYF. The CDR3 DNA reads as TGTGCCACCAGCTCGGCAGGACTAAAGGTCGGGGGCACAGATACGCAGTATTTT.

The J gene is TRBJ2-3, the V gene TRBV2; the D gene is possibly TRBD1 (5 bases). This CDR3 is 12 amino acids long. V was pared by 7 bases and J by 5 bases, with 10 bases between. Germline lookup yields CDR1 SNHLY and CDR2 FYNNEI. The CDR3 sequence: CASTGPRDTQYF. CDR3 DNA: TGTGCCAGCACAGGGCCCAGAGATACGCAGTATTTT.

V is TRBV7-2 and J is TRBJ2-7; D may be TRBD1 (5 bases). Between the trimmed V and J ends, which lost 2 bases and 2 bases, there was a span of 10 bases. Germline V gives CDR1 SGHTA, CDR2 FQGNSA. This CDR3 has 14 residues. The CDR3 region has the DNA TGTGCCAGCAGCTTATACAGGACCGCCTACGAGCAGTACTTC. Amino acids: CASSLYRTAYEQYF.

The chain couples TRBV7-3 to TRBJ2-1; TRBD2 aligns across 13 bases. The V gene end was trimmed by 0 bases and the J gene end by 8 bases; junction bases not matched to a gene: 4. The CDR3 length is 16 residues. Germline CDR1 reads SGHTA; CDR2 reads FQGTGA. The CDR3 protein is CASSLTRTSGSHEQFF. CDR3 bases: TGTGCCAGCAGCTTAACCCGGACTAGCGGGAGTCATGAGCAGTTCTTC.

The chain uses TRBV28 and TRBJ1-2; a possible D gene is TRBD1 (5 bases). Germline V gene lookup returns CDR1 MDHEN and CDR2 SYDVKM. CDR3 length: 11 amino acids. V lost 4 bases and J 6 bases, leaving 6 bases between the germline ends. CDR3 bases: TGTGCCAGCAGTTGGGGGGATGGCTACACCTTC. This codes for CASSWGDGYTF.

The CDR3 DNA sequence: TGTGCCAGCAGCCTGGATGTGAACAGCTACAATGAGCAGTTCTTC. This gives the protein CASSLDVNSYNEQFF. The rearrangement uses TRBV3-1 (or the pseudogene TRBV3-2) and TRBJ2-1; no definite D call. Germline V gives CDR1 LGHDT, CDR2 YNNKEL (reference sequence). Trimming left V 4 bases short and J 3 bases short, with 13 bases between. The CDR3 loop spans 15 amino acids.

The chain combines TRBV19 with TRBJ1-6; 7 bases are shared with TRBD1. V shed 8 bases, J shed 7 bases, and the junction held 14 bases outside the gene matches. Germline CDR1 LNHDA, CDR2 SQIVND (reference sequence). This CDR3 has 16 residues. The CDR3, as DNA: TGTGCCAGTTCCAAAGGAAACAGGGGCGGGAATTCACCCCTCCACTTT. Encoded protein: CASSKGNRGGNSPLHF.

The chain combines TRBV29-1 with TRBJ2-5, with TRBD1 matching 8 bases. Germline values: CDR1 SQVTM, CDR2 ANQGSEA. The CDR3 extends over 14 amino acids. The ends lost 5 bases at V and 5 bases at J; junction bases unmatched: 10. CDR3 nucleotide sequence: TGCAGCGTTACCCCTGCAGGGGGCTGGGAGACCCAGTACTTC. Encoded protein: CSVTPAGGWETQYF.

The V gene is TRBV4-1, the J gene TRBJ1-1, with 9 nucleotides matching TRBD1. Germline V gives CDR1 MGHRA, CDR2 YSYEKL. V dropped 3 bases and J dropped 5; count of bases not matched to a gene: 4. The CDR3 length is 14 residues. Written as DNA, the CDR3 is TGCGCCAGCAGCCAGGAAGGACAGGGGACTGAAGCTTTCTTT. Its translation is CASSQEGQGTEAFF.

This sequence joins TRBV6-4 and TRBJ2-2, with D unresolved. Trimming took off 4 bases at V and 4 bases at J, with 4 bases between the two ends. Germline V gene data show CDR1 as MRHNA and CDR2 as SNTAGT. The CDR3 runs to 12 residues. This CDR3 is CASSAGTGELFF. The CDR3 DNA sequence: TGTGCCAGCAGTGCCGGCACCGGGGAGCTGTTTTTT.

This chain joins TRBV4-2 and TRBJ1-6, with TRBD1 identical over 9 bases. The J segment lost 10 bases and the V segment lost 0 bases, leaving 7 bases of the junction unmatched. Germline V gene lookup returns CDR1 LGHNA and CDR2 YNFKEQ. The CDR3 covers 16 residues. CDR3 in DNA: TGTGCCAGCAGCCAAGACTCCGGGACAGGGCAGTCACCCCTCCACTTT. It specifies CASSQDSGTGQSPLHF.

CDR3 in amino acids: CASSLVGGSNTGELFF. As DNA, the CDR3 is TGTGCCAGCAGCTTGGTGGGGGGATCGAACACCGGGGAGCTGTTTTTT. This chain joins TRBV5-8 and TRBJ2-2; a weak D match, TRBD2 (6 bases). The CDR3 sequence is 16 residues long. CDR1 SGHTS and CDR2 YDEGEE come from the germline V gene. V was cut by 0 bases and J by 0 bases, with 9 bases left in between.

The chain joins TRBV2 to TRBJ2-7; no definite D call. V lost 3 bases and J lost 0, with 3 bases in between. The V gene's germline CDR1 is SNHLY and CDR2 FYNNEI. The CDR3 contains 12 residues. Here the CDR3 reads CASSDNSYEQYV. For the CDR3, the DNA is TGTGCCAGCAGTGACAACTCCTACGAGCAGTACGTC.

This chain links TRBV21-1 with TRBJ2-7; the table's TRBD1 call for D was not verified on the DNA. TRBV21-1 is labeled a pseudogene. The CDR3 spans 14 residues. CDR3 in amino acids: CASRTGQGTYEQYV. The DNA for the CDR3 is TGTGCCAGCAGGACCGGACAGGGAACCTACGAGCAGTACGTC.